This T cell receptor (beta chain) was sequenced in a study of cytotoxic CD8 clonotypes in ibrutinib-treated CLL. The data were produced by immunoSEQ multiplex PCR, yet TCRdb's version contains in-frame clones alone and is incomplete. The table has about 140,000 clones, 91% seen once; the top ten hold about 10%. V was clipped by 4 bases and J by 8 bases, with 18 bases between them. The CDR3 has 15 amino acids. Germline CDR1 is SGDLS and CDR2 is YYNGEE. This material consisted of PBMCs, taken after 12 months of ibrutinib treatment. This receptor was taken from a human donor with chronic lymphocytic leukemia. V gene TRBV9 combines with J gene TRBJ1-4; D call uncertain. The DNA for the CDR3 is TGTGCCAGCAGCCCCCGACACGACCTGGGAGAAAAACTGTTTTTT. This gives the protein CASSPRHDLGEKLFF.